A selection of T cell receptor beta chains follows, all from one sample in a study of blood T cell repertoires in COVID-19. Profiling relied on immunoSEQ multiplex PCR, and the TCRdb table lists in-frame clones only, not all of them. The data show 400,000 or so clones, more than 85% seen once. Input material: peripheral blood. These receptor sequences come from a human donor in a cohort sampled during active COVID-19. Each CDR3 is given with its conserved first and last residue. Fields, in order: clone size, J gene, V gene, D gene, CDR3 protein, CDR3 DNA. A D gene is named only where the DNA matches it firmly. Where a row states a size, it is once, few, many or the class of an expanded clone; other rows omit it.

size: NA; J: TRBJ1-1; V: TRBV28; D: NA; CDR3: CASRQVPFRAEAFF; DNA: TGTGCCAGCAGGCAGGTTCCTTTTCGCGCTGAAGCTTTCTTT
size: NA; J: TRBJ1-1; V: TRBV6-5; D: TRBD1; CDR3: CASSSRREHRGAFF; DNA: TGTGCCAGCAGTTCCCGACGGGAACACAGGGGAGCTTTCTTT
size: NA; J: TRBJ2-7; V: TRBV18; D: TRBD1; CDR3: CASSQGQSHEQYF; DNA: TGTGCCAGCTCACAGGGACAGTCCCACGAGCAGTACTTC
size: NA; J: TRBJ1-4; V: TRBV11-2; D: TRBD1; CDR3: CASSSTGVRNEKLFF; DNA: TGTGCCAGCAGCTCCACAGGGGTGCGTAATGAAAAACTGTTTTTT
size: once; J: TRBJ2-7; V: TRBV19; D: NA; CDR3: CASSPGPSYEQYF; DNA: TGTGCCAGTAGTCCGGGTCCCTCCTACGAGCAGTACTTC
size: NA; J: TRBJ1-2; V: TRBV7-8; D: TRBD1; CDR3: CASSLDGTEGRRYTF; DNA: TGTGCCAGCAGCTTAGACGGGACAGAGGGTAGGCGCTACACCTTC
size: once; J: TRBJ2-1; V: TRBV7-3; D: TRBD2; CDR3: CASSPGLAGHNEQFF; DNA: TGTGCCAGCAGCCCGGGACTAGCGGGACACAATGAGCAGTTCTTC
size: NA; J: TRBJ2-7; V: TRBV18; D: TRBD2; CDR3: CASSPPGGGPYEQYF; DNA: TGTGCCAGCTCCCCGCCGGGCGGGGGACCCTACGAGCAGTACTTC
size: NA; J: TRBJ2-7; V: TRBV27; D: TRBD2; CDR3: CASSLGAGVLEEQYF; DNA: TGTGCCAGCAGTTTAGGTGCGGGGGTCCTTGAAGAGCAGTACTTC
size: NA; J: TRBJ1-1; V: TRBV5-1; D: TRBD1; CDR3: CASSTGTANTEAFF; DNA: TGCGCCAGCAGCACTGGGACAGCGAACACTGAAGCTTTCTTT
size: NA; J: TRBJ2-5; V: TRBV5-1; D: NA; CDR3: CASSLDEETQYF; DNA: TGCGCCAGCAGCTTGGATGAGGAGACCCAGTACTTC
size: NA; J: TRBJ1-1; V: TRBV4-1; D: NA; CDR3: CASSQAWANTEAFF; DNA: TGCGCCAGCAGCCAAGCCTGGGCGAACACTGAAGCTTTCTTT
size: NA; J: TRBJ1-2; V: TRBV4-1; D: NA; CDR3: CASSQETGTNYGYTF; DNA: TGCGCCAGCAGCCAAGAGACGGGGACTAACTATGGCTACACCTTC
size: once; J: TRBJ2-5; V: TRBV7-3; D: TRBD2; CDR3: CASSLAGGLQETQYF; DNA: TGTGCCAGCAGCTTAGCGGGAGGCTTACAAGAGACCCAGTACTTC
size: many; J: TRBJ2-3; V: TRBV6-1; D: TRBD2; CDR3: CASSEKLAGGADTQYF; DNA: TGTGCCAGCAGTGAAAAACTAGCGGGGGGCGCAGATACGCAGTATTTT
size: few; J: TRBJ1-2; V: TRBV7-2; D: NA; CDR3: CASSLGQAGNYGYTF; DNA: TGTGCCAGCAGCTTAGGACAGGCGGGTAACTATGGCTACACCTTC